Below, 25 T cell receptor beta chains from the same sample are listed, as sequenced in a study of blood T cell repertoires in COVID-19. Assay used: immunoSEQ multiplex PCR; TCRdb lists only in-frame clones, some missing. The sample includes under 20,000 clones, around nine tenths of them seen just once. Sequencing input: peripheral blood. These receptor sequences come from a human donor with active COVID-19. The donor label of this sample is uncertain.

This CDR3 is CASSERLAGVHRNTGELFF. For the CDR3, the DNA is TGTGCCAGCAGTGAAAGGCTAGCGGGGGTCCATAGGAACACCGGGGAGCTGTTTTTT. The chain carries TRBV6-1 and TRBJ2-2; TRBD2 aligns across 10 bases. The CDR3 runs 19 residues. Germline V gene sequence: CDR1 MNHNS, CDR2 SASEGT. V lost 2 bases to trimming and J lost 1 base; unmatched junction nucleotides: 10.

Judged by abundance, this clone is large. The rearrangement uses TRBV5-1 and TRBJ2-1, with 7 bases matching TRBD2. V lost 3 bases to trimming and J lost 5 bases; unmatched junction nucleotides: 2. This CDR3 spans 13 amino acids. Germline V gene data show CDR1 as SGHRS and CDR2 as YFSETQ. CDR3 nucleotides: TGCGCCAGCAGCTCCCTAGCGGACAATGAGCAGTTCTTC. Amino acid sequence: CASSSLADNEQFF.

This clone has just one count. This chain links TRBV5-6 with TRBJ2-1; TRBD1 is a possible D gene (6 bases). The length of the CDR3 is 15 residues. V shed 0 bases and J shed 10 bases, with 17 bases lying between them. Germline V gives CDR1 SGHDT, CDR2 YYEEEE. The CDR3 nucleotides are TGTGCCAGCAGCTTGGCCCTCCACCGGGACACCGAGCAGTTCTTC. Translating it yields CASSLALHRDTEQFF.

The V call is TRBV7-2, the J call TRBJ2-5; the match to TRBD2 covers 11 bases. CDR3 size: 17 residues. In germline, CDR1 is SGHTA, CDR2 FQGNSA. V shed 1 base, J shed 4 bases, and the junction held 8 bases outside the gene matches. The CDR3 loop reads CASSLVVGLAGGETQYF. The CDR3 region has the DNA TGTGCCAGCAGCTTAGTCGTCGGTCTAGCGGGAGGAGAGACCCAGTACTTC.

CDR3 coding DNA: TGTGCCAGCAGCCAAGACTTCGGGACAGGGCTAAGCACCGGGGAGCTGTTTTTT. Its translation: CASSQDFGTGLSTGELFF. The chain recombines TRBV3-1 (or the pseudogene TRBV3-2) with TRBJ2-2; 9 positions match TRBD1. This CDR3 has 18 amino acids. CDR1 LGHDT and CDR2 YNNKEL come from the germline V gene (reference sequence). Trimming took 0 bases from V and 4 from J; bases not matched to a gene: 9.

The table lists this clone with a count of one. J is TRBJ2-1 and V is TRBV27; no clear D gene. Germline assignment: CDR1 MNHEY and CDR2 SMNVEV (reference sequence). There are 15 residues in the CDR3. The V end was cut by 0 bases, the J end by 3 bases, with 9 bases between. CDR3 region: CASSLSIPGYNEQFF. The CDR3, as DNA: TGTGCCAGCAGTTTATCGATCCCAGGCTACAATGAGCAGTTCTTC.

The chain's CDR3 is CASSLNRGDTGELFF. In nucleotides, the CDR3 is TGTGCCAGCAGCCTTAACAGGGGTGACACCGGGGAGCTGTTTTTT. The chain has TRBV7-3 and TRBJ2-2; 7 bases match TRBD1. The germline V gene has CDR1 SGHTA and CDR2 FQGTGA. V was clipped by 5 bases and J by 3 bases; unmatched bases: 6. The CDR3 spans 15 residues.

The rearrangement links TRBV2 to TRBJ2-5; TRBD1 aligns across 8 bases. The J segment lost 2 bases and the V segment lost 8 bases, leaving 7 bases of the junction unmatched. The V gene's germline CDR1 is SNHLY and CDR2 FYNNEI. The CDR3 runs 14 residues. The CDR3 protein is CASRTGINQETQYF. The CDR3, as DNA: TGTGCCAGCCGGACAGGGATCAATCAAGAGACCCAGTACTTC. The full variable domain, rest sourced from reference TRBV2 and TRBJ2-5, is EPEVTQTPSHQVTQMGQEVILRCVPISNHLYFYWYRQILGQKVEFLVSFYNNEISEKSEIFDDQFSVERPDGSNFTLKIRSTKLEDSAMYFCASRTGINQETQYFGPGTRLLVL.

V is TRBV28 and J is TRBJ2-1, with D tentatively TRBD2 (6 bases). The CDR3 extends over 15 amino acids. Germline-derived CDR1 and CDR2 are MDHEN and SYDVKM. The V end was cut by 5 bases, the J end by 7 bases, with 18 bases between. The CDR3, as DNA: TGTGCCAGCAGTCTCAGGAGGGCCCTCACGAATGAGCAGTTCTTC. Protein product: CASSLRRALTNEQFF.

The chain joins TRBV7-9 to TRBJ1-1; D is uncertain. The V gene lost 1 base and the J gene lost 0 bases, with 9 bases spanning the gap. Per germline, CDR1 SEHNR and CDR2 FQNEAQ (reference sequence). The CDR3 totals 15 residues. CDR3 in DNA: TGTGCCAGCAGCTTAGGAGGGCCTATGAACACTGAAGCTTTCTTT. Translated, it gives CASSLGGPMNTEAFF.

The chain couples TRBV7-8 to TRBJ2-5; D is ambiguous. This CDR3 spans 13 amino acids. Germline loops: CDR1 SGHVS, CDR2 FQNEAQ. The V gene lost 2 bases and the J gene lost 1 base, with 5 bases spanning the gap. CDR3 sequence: CASSLYSQETQYF. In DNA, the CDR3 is TGTGCCAGCAGCTTATATTCCCAAGAGACCCAGTACTTC.

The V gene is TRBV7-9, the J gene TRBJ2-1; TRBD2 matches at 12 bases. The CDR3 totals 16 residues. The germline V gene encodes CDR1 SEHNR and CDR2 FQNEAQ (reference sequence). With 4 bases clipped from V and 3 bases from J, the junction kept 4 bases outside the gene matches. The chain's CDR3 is CASSSKGLAGYNEQFF. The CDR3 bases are TGTGCCAGCAGCTCAAAGGGACTAGCGGGCTACAATGAGCAGTTCTTC.

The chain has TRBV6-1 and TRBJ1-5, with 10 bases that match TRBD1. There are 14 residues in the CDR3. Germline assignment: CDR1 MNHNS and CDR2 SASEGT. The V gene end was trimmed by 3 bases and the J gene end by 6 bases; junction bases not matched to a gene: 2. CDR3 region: CASSETGGPQPQHF. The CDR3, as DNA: TGTGCCAGCAGTGAGACAGGGGGCCCTCAGCCCCAGCATTTT.

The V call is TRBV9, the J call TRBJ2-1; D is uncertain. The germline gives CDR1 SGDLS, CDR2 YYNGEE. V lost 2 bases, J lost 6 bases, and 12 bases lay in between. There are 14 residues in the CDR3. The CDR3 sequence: CASSVRFESNEQFF. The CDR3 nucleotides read TGTGCCAGCAGCGTTCGGTTCGAGTCCAATGAGCAGTTCTTC.

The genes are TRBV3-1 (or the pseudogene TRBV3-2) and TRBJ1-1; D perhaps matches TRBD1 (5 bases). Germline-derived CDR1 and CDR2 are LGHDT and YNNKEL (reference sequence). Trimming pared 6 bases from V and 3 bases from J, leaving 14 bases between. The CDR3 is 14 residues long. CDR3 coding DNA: TGTGCCAGCAGATCGACCTCAGGGTACACTGAAGCTTTCTTT. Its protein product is CASRSTSGYTEAFF.

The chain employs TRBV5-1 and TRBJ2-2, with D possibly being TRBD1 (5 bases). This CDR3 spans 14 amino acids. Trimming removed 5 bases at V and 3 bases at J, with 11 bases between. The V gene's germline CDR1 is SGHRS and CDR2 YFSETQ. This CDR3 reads CASSRQGDTGELFF. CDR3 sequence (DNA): TGCGCCAGCAGTCGGCAAGGGGACACCGGGGAGCTGTTTTTT.

In DNA form, the CDR3 reads TGTGCCAGCAGCGCTGGGACTAGCGGGGTCTACGAGCAGTACTTC. Protein sequence: CASSAGTSGVYEQYF. The gene calls are TRBV11-3 and TRBJ2-7; 13 bases fit TRBD2. CDR1 SGHNT and CDR2 YENEEA come from the germline V gene. The CDR3 runs 15 residues. The junction had 4 bases not matched to a gene; V was cut back by 5 bases and J by 3 bases. Together with reference TRBV11-3 and TRBJ2-7, the CDR3 gives the full variable domain: EAGVVQSPRYKIIEKKQPVAFWCNPISGHNTLYWYLQNLGQGPELLIRYENEEAVDDSQLPKDRFSAERLKGVDSTLKIQPAELGDSAVYLCASSAGTSGVYEQYFGPGTRLTVT.

The CDR3 reads CASSSGLAELTDTQYF. The CDR3 DNA follows: TGTGCCAGCAGTTCCGGACTAGCGGAACTCACAGATACGCAGTATTTT. The genes are TRBV5-4 and TRBJ2-3; 10 nucleotides line up with TRBD2. Losses at the gene ends were 5 bases for V and 2 bases for J; bases not matched to a gene: 8. Germline V CDR1 and CDR2: SGHNT, YYREEE (reference sequence). This CDR3 is built from 16 residues.

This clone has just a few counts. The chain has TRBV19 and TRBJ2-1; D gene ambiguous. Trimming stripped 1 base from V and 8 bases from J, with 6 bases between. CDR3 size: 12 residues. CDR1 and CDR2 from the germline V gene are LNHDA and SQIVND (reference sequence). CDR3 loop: CASSIARYEQFF. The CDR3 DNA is TGTGCCAGTAGTATAGCCCGGTATGAGCAGTTCTTC.

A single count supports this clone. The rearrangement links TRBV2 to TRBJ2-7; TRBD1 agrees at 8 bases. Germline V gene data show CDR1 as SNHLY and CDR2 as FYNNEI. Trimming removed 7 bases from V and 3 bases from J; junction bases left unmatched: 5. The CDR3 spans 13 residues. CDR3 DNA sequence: TGTGCCAGCACTATTACAGGGGGCTACGAGCAGTACTTC. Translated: CASTITGGYEQYF.

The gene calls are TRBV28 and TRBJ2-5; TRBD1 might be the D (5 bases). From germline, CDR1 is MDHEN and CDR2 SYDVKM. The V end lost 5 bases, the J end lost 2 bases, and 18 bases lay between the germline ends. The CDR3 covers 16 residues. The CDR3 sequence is CASSPWDRGGQETQYF. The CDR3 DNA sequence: TGTGCCAGCAGTCCCTGGGATAGGGGTGGGCAAGAGACCCAGTACTTC.

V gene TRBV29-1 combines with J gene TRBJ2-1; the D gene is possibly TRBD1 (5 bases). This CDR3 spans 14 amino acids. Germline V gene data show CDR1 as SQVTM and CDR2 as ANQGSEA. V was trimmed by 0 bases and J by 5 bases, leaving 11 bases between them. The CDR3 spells CSVEDLTENNEQFF. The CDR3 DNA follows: TGCAGCGTTGAAGATTTGACAGAAAACAATGAGCAGTTCTTC.

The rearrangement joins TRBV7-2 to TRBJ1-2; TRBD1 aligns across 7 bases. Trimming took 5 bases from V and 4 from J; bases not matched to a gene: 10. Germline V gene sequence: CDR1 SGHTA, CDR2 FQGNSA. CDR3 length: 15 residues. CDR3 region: CASSPSGGSAYGYTF. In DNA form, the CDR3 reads TGTGCCAGCAGCCCATCAGGGGGATCGGCCTATGGCTACACCTTC.

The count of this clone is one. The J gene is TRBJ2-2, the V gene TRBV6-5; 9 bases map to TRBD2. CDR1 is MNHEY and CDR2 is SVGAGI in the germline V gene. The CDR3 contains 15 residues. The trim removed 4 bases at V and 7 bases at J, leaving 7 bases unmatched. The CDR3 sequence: CASSFSGRASGELFF. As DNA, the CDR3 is TGTGCCAGCAGTTTTAGCGGGAGAGCCAGCGGGGAGCTGTTTTTT.

The CDR3 sequence is CASSFGQGYEQYF. CDR3 DNA: TGTGCCAGCAGTTTCGGACAGGGCTACGAGCAGTACTTC. This chain links TRBV27 with TRBJ2-7; TRBD1 matches at 8 bases. With 3 bases clipped from V and 3 bases from J, the junction kept 1 base outside the gene matches. This CDR3 is built from 13 residues. Germline CDR1 MNHEY, CDR2 SMNVEV (reference sequence).